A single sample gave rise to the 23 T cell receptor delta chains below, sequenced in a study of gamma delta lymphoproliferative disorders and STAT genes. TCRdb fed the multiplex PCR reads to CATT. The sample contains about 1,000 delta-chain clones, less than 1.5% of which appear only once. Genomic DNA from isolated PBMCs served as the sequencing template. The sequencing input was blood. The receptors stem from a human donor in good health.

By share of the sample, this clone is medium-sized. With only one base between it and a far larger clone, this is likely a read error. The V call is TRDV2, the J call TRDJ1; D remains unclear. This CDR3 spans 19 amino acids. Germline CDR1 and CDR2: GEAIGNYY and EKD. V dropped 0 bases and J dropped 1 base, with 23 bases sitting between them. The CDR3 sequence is CACDTVGADCGSSTDKLIF. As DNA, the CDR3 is TGTGCCTGTGACACCGTTGGTGCGGATTGCGGCTCTTCCACCGATAAACTCATCTTT.

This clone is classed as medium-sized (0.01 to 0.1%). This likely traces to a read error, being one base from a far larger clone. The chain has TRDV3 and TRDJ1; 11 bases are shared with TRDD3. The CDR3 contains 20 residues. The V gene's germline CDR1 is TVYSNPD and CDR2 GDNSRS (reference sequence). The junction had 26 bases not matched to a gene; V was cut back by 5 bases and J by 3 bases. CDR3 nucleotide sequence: TGTGCCGCCTGGGAATTCCCAGGGGTGGGGGATACGTCTTTCGCCGATAAACTCATCTTT. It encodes CAAWEFPGVGDTSFADKLIF.

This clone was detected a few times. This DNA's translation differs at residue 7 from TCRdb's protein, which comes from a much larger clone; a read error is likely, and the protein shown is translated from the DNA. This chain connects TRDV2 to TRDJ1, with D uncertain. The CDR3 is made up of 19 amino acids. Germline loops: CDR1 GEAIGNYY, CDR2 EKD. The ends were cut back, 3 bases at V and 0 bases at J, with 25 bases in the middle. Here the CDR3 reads CACDPLWPGTRSYTDKLIF. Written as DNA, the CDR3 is TGTGCCTGTGACCCGCTTTGGCCAGGTACTCGTTCATACACCGATAAACTCATCTTT.

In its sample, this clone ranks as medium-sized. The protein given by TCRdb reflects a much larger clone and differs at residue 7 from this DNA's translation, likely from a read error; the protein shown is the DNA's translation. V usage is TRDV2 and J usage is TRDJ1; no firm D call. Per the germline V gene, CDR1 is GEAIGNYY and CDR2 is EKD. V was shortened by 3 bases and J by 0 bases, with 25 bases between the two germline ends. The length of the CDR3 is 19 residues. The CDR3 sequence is CACDPLQPGTRSYTDKLIF. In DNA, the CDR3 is TGTGCCTGTGACCCGCTTCAGCCAGGTACTCGTTCATACACCGATAAACTCATCTTT.

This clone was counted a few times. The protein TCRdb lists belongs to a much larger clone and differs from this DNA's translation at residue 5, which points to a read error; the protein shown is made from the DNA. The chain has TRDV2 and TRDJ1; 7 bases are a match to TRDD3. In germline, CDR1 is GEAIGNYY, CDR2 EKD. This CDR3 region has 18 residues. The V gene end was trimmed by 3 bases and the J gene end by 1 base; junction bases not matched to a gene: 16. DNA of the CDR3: TGTGCCTGTGACCCCGTTCCGCTGGGGATATTGGGCACCGATAAACTCATCTTT. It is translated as CACDPVPLGILGTDKLIF.

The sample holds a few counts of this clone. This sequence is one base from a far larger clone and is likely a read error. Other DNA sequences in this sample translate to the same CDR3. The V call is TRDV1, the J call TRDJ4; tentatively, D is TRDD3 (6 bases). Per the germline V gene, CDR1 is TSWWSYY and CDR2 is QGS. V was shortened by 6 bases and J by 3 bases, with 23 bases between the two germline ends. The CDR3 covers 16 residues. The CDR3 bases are TGTGCTCTTGGTTTCAAATTACTAGGGGATTCTGGACCCCTGATCTTT. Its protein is CALGFKLLGDSGPLIF.

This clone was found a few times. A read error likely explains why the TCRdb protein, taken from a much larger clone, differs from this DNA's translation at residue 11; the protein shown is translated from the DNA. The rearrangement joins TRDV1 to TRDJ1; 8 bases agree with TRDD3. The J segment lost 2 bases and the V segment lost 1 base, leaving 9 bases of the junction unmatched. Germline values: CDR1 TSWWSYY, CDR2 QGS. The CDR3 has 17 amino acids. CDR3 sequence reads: CALGERPRGISTDKLIF. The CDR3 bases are TGTGCTCTTGGGGAACGCCCACGGGGGATAAGTACCGATAAACTCATCTTT.

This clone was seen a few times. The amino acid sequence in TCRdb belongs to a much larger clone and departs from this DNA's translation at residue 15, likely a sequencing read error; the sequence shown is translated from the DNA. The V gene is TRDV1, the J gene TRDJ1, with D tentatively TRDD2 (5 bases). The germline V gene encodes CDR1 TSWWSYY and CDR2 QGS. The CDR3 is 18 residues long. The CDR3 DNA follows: TGTGCTCTTGGGGAAAGAAGAGGGTTCCTTAAGTACACCGATAGACTCATCTTT. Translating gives CALGERRGFLKYTDRLIF.

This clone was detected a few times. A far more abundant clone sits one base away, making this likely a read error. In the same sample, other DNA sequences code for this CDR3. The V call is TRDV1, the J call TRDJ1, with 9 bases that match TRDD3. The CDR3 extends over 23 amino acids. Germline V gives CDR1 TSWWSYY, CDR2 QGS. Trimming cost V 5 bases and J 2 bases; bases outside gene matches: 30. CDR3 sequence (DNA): TGTGCTCTTGGGAGACCTAGAAGCTATCTCCACCTGGACGGGGGATACTATACCGATAAACTCATCTTT. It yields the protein CALGRPRSYLHLDGGYYTDKLIF.

DNA for the CDR3: TGTGCTCTTGGGGAAGATCGACTTCCGATTCCCGTACTGGGGGATACGTACTTACACTTT. Its protein is CALGEDRLPIPVLGDTYLHF. The V gene went uncalled, while the J gene is TRDJ2; the D call TRDD3 from the table was never checked on the DNA. The CDR3 covers 20 residues.

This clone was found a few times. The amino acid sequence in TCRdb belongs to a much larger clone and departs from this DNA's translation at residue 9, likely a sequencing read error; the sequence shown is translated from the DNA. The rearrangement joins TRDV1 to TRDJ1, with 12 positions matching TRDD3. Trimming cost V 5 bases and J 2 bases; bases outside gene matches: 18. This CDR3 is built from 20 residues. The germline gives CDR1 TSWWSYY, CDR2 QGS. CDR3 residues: CALGFPSFDLGDTRTDKLIF. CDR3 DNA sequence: TGTGCTCTTGGGTTCCCATCCTTCGATCTGGGGGATACGCGAACCGATAAACTCATCTTT.

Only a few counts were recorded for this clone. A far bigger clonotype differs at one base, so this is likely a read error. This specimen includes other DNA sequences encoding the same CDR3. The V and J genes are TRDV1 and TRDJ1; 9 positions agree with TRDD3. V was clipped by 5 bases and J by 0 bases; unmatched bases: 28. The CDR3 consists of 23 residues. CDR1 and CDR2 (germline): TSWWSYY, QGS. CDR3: CALGRPRSYLHLDGGYYTDKLIF. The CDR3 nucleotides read TGTGCTCTTGGGAGACCTAGAAGCTATCTCCACCTAGACGGGGGATACTACACCGATAAACTCATCTTT.

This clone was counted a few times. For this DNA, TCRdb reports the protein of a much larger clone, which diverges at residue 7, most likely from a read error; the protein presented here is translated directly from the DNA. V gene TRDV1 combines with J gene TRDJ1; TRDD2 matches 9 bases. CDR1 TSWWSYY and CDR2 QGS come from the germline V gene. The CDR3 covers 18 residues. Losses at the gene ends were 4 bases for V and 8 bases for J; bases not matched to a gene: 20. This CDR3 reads CALGAEGPSYFVLVKLIF. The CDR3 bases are TGTGCTCTTGGGGCCGAAGGGCCTTCCTACTTTGTACTGGTAAAACTCATCTTT.

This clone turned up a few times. The CDR3 sequence is CACDSTGGWKSWDTRQMFF. CDR3 nucleotide sequence: TGTGCCTGTGACTCTACTGGGGGATGGAAGTCCTGGGACACCCGACAGATGTTTTTC. The chain joins TRDV2 to TRDJ3; 10 bases align to TRDD3. This CDR3 comprises 19 residues. V shed 3 bases and J 1 base; nucleotides not matched to a gene: 8. Germline V gives CDR1 GEAIGNYY, CDR2 EKD.

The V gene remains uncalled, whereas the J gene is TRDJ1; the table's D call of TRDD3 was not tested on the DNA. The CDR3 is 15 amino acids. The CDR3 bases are TGTGCCCGTCCCCGGGGGGTACTGGGGGAACCTAAACTCATCTTT. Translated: CARPRGVLGEPKLIF.

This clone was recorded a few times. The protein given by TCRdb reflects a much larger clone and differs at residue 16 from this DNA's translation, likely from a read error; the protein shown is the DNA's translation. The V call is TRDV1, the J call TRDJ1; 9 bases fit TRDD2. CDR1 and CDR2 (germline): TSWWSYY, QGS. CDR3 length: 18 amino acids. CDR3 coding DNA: TGTGCTCTTGGGGCCGAAAGGCCTTCCTACTTTGTACTGGTAAAACACATCTTT. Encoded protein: CALGAERPSYFVLVKHIF.

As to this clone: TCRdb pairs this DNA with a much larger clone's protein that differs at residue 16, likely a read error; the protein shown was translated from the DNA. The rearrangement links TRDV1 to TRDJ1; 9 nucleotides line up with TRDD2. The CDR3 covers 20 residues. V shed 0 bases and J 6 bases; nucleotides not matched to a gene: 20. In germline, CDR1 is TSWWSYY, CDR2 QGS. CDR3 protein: CALGELHRAFLRDMANKLIF. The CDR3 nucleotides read TGTGCTCTTGGGGAACTACATCGAGCCTTCCTACGGGATATGGCCAATAAACTCATCTTT.

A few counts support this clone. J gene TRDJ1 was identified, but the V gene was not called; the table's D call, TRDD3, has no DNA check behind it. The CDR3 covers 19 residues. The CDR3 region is CARPRGRSTDPWYTDKLIF. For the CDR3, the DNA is TGTGCCCGTCCCCGGGGGAGGAGTACGGACCCCTGGTACACCGATAAACTCATCTTT.

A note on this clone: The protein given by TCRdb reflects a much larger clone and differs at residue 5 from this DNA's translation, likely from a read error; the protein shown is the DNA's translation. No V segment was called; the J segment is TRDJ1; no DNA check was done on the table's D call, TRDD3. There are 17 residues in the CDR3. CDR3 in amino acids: CACDCPEGTPYTDKLIF. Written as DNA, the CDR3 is TGTGCCTGTGACTGTCCTGAGGGAACTCCGTACACCGATAAACTCATCTTT.

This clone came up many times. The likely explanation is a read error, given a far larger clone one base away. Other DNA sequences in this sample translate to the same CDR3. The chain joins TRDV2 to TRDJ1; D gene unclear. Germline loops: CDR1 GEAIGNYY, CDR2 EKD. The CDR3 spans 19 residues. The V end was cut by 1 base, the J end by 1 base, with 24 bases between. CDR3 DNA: TGTGCCTGTGACACTGTTGGTGCGGATTACGGCTCTTCCACCGATAAACTCATCTTT. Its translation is CACDTVGADYGSSTDKLIF.

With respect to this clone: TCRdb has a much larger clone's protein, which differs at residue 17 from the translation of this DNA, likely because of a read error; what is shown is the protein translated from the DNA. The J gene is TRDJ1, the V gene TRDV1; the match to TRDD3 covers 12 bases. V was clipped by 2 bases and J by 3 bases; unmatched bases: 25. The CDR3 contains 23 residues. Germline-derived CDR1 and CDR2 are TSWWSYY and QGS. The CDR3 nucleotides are TGTGCTCTTGGGGAAGTTGGGCCTAGTAAGACTGGGGGATACAGATATTTGGCCGATAAACTCATCTTT. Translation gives CALGEVGPSKTGGYRYLADKLIF.

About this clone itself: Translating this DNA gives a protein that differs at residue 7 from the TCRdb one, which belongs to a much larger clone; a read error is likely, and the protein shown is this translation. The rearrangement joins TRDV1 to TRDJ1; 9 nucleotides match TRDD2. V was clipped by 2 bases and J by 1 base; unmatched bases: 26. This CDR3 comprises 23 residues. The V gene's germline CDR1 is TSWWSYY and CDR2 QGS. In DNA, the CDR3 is TGTGCTCTTGGGGAAACGGACCTTCCTACGTTTATAAGGGGAGGAGATCTCACCGATAAACTCATCTTT. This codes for CALGETDLPTFIRGGDLTDKLIF.

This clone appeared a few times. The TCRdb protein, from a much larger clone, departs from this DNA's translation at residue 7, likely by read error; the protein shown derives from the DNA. The CDR3 DNA sequence: TGTGCTCTTGGGGAAAAGGAAGGAGTCCACAGTAGGCTGGGGCGGTACACCGATAAACTCATCTTT. It specifies CALGEKEGVHSRLGRYTDKLIF. V is TRDV1 and J is TRDJ1; D is perhaps TRDD3 (6 bases). The CDR3 runs 22 residues. V was clipped by 2 bases and J by 0 bases, with 31 bases between them. CDR1 and CDR2 (germline): TSWWSYY, QGS.